Listed here is a single T cell receptor beta chain. In the authors' workflow: Reference gene primer amplification yielded estimated nucleated cell counts. The method was immunoSEQ multiplex PCR; TCRdb's version includes in-frame clones alone and lacks a portion of them. The DNA was the basis for D and trimming; V, J and clone size are from that table. The table lists about 290,000 clones, just under 85% of them singletons. The sample belongs to a study of blood T cell repertoires in COVID-19. Study-level information: The United States, Italy and Spain provided the acute and convalescent COVID-19 samples. T cells, B-cell-depleted T cells, or PBMCs supplied cDNA or gDNA.

The sequencing sample was made of peripheral blood. This TCR came from a woman in her forties or fifties with active or convalescent COVID-19.

CDR3 region: CAIRGGATNEKLFF. DNA of the CDR3: TGTGCCATCAGGGGGGGTGCAACTAATGAAAAACTGTTTTTT. The chain uses TRBV10-3 and TRBJ1-4; D may be TRBD1 (5 bases). Deletions cut 6 bases from V and 0 bases from J, with 8 bases between. Germline CDR1 reads ENHRY; CDR2 reads SYGVKD. The CDR3 has 14 residues.